The 25 T cell receptor beta chains reported below all come from one sample, sequenced in a study of blood T cell repertoires in COVID-19. This table comes from immunoSEQ multiplex PCR, and its TCRdb copy is limited to in-frame clones, with some not included. The sample carries under 250,000 clones, just over 85% recorded once. Material for sequencing was PBMCs or T cells enriched from blood (not recorded which). Every receptor here comes from a man aged 40-50 years who had recovered from COVID-19.

The rearrangement links TRBV7-3 to TRBJ1-2; maybe TRBD1 (5 bases). The V gene lost 5 bases and the J gene lost 0 bases, with 10 bases spanning the gap. This CDR3 contains 14 residues. Germline-derived CDR1 and CDR2 are SGHTA and FQGTGA. CDR3 sequence: CASSRDSTNYGYTF. CDR3 DNA sequence: TGTGCCAGCAGCCGGGACTCCACTAACTATGGCTACACCTTC.

This clone was counted a few times. The V call is TRBV5-6, the J call TRBJ1-1; 8 nucleotides match TRBD1. The V segment lost 4 bases and the J segment 0 bases; nucleotides outside the gene matches: 11. The germline V gene encodes CDR1 SGHDT and CDR2 YYEEEE. CDR3 length: 17 residues. CDR3 loop: CASSLPLGQALNTEAFF. In nucleotides, the CDR3 is TGTGCCAGCAGCCTGCCTTTGGGACAGGCTCTGAACACTGAAGCTTTCTTT.

The chain has TRBV3-1 (or the pseudogene TRBV3-2) and TRBJ1-6, with D perhaps TRBD1 (6 bases). Trimming took 3 bases from V and 7 from J, leaving 10 bases between them. The CDR3 length is 14 residues. CDR1 is LGHDT, CDR2 YNNKEL, per germline (reference sequence). CDR3 coding DNA: TGTGCCAGCAGCCACGGGGACACCAATTCACCCCTCCACTTT. This encodes CASSHGDTNSPLHF.

The chain employs TRBV28 and TRBJ2-7; a possible D gene is TRBD1 (6 bases). V shed 3 bases and J shed 4 bases, with 13 bases lying between them. In germline, CDR1 is MDHEN, CDR2 SYDVKM. This CDR3 has 14 residues. The CDR3: CASSFSPGAYEQYF. CDR3 DNA: TGTGCCAGCAGTTTTAGCCCAGGGGCGTACGAGCAGTACTTC.

The chain carries TRBV10-3 and TRBJ2-7; 9 bases are a match to TRBD2. The junction had 9 bases not matched to a gene; V was cut back by 2 bases and J by 1 base. The CDR3 is made up of 17 amino acids. CDR1 is ENHRY, CDR2 SYGVKD, per germline. The chain's CDR3 is CAISEPSTSGLSYEQYF. CDR3 coding DNA: TGTGCCATCAGTGAGCCTTCGACTAGCGGCTTATCCTACGAGCAGTACTTC.

The chain couples TRBV28 to TRBJ1-6; 8 nucleotides match TRBD1. CDR1 and CDR2 from the germline V gene are MDHEN and SYDVKM. V dropped 6 bases and J dropped 2; count of bases not matched to a gene: 6. The CDR3 sequence is 16 residues long. The CDR3 nucleotides read TGTGCCAGCAGCCTCGCAGGGGGCGCCTATAATTCACCCCTCCACTTT. Residues: CASSLAGGAYNSPLHF.

The rearrangement uses TRBV19 and TRBJ2-1; 7 nucleotides agree with TRBD1. Germline CDR1 LNHDA, CDR2 SQIVND (reference sequence). The CDR3 is 16 residues long. Trimming cost V 1 base and J 5 bases; bases outside gene matches: 8. The CDR3 DNA reads TGTGCCAGTAGTATAGGTCCCAGGACAGGCAACAATGAGCAGTTCTTC. It is translated as CASSIGPRTGNNEQFF.

V is TRBV30 and J is TRBJ1-1; 9 positions agree with TRBD1. V lost 7 bases, J lost 4 bases, and 10 bases stayed unmatched. Germline V lookup: CDR1 GTSNPN, CDR2 SVGIG (reference sequence). The CDR3 is made up of 14 amino acids. CDR3: CASPLGQGGTEAFF. The CDR3 region has the DNA TGTGCCTCTCCTTTGGGACAGGGAGGCACTGAAGCTTTCTTT.

In regard to this clone: Distinct nucleotide sequences in the sample also encode this CDR3. The gene calls are TRBV28 and TRBJ1-1; TRBD1 agrees at 9 bases. This CDR3 has 16 residues. The junction had 6 bases not matched to a gene; V was cut back by 4 bases and J by 0 bases. Germline CDR1 MDHEN, CDR2 SYDVKM. The CDR3 region has the DNA TGTGCCAGCAGTTCTCCGGGACAGGGACTGAACACTGAAGCTTTCTTT. This codes for CASSSPGQGLNTEAFF.

The rearrangement joins TRBV7-9 to TRBJ1-1; D unresolved. V lost 0 bases to trimming and J lost 3 bases, with 11 bases between them. This CDR3 spans 15 amino acids. Germline values: CDR1 SEHNR, CDR2 FQNEAQ (reference sequence). DNA of the CDR3: TGTGCCAGCAGCTTAGCCCACAGCGGGGACACTGAAGCTTTCTTT. Translated, it gives CASSLAHSGDTEAFF.

This rearrangement joins TRBV9 to TRBJ2-3, with D perhaps matching TRBD1 (5 bases). Germline assignment: CDR1 SGDLS and CDR2 YYNGEE. Trimming removed 0 bases at V and 6 bases at J, with 11 bases between. The CDR3 extends over 14 amino acids. CDR3 protein: CASSVVAGLDTQYF. DNA for the CDR3: TGTGCCAGCAGCGTAGTGGCAGGGTTGGATACGCAGTATTTT.

J is TRBJ2-1 and V is TRBV5-4; perhaps TRBD2 as D (6 bases). The V gene's germline CDR1 is SGHNT and CDR2 YYREEE (reference sequence). The CDR3 is 15 amino acids. Trimming took off 0 bases at V and 4 bases at J, with 11 bases between the two ends. CDR3 nucleotides: TGTGCCAGCAGCTTGGGTTGGAGGGAGTACAATGAGCAGTTCTTC. Amino acid sequence: CASSLGWREYNEQFF.

The chain has TRBV27 and TRBJ2-1; TRBD2 matches 11 bases. This CDR3 spans 17 amino acids. The junction had 6 bases not matched to a gene; V was cut back by 2 bases and J by 3 bases. Germline V gives CDR1 MNHEY, CDR2 SMNVEV (reference sequence). CDR3 residues: CASSLKSTSGNYNEQFF. In DNA form, the CDR3 reads TGTGCCAGCAGTTTAAAATCGACTAGCGGGAACTACAATGAGCAGTTCTTC.

V and J are TRBV9 and TRBJ2-7, with 7 nucleotides matching TRBD2. Germline CDR1 is SGDLS and CDR2 is YYNGEE. V shed 4 bases and J 3 bases; nucleotides not matched to a gene: 4. The length of the CDR3 is 13 residues. CDR3 bases: TGTGCCAGCAGCCCCGGGGGGTACTACGAGCAGTACTTC. Encoded protein: CASSPGGYYEQYF.

This sequence joins TRBV6-2 or TRBV6-3 and TRBJ1-1; D may be TRBD1 (5 bases). The germline V and J ends were trimmed by 0 bases and 5 bases, with 19 bases remaining between them. Germline CDR1 MNHEY, CDR2 SVGEGT. The CDR3 runs 17 residues. The CDR3 loop is CASSYSFLTAGWTEAFF. The CDR3 region has the DNA TGTGCCAGCAGTTACTCGTTTTTGACAGCTGGATGGACTGAAGCTTTCTTT.

The gene calls are TRBV6-5 and TRBJ2-7; D is unresolved. CDR3 size: 15 residues. Germline CDR1 and CDR2: MNHEY and SVGAGI. V dropped 0 bases and J dropped 7 bases, with 16 bases sitting between them. The CDR3, as DNA: TGTGCCAGCAGTTACTCTCCCGGTGTGACTGGGGAGCAGTACTTC. It specifies CASSYSPGVTGEQYF.

Comment on this clone: The same CDR3 arises from other DNA sequences in this sample as well. The genes are TRBV19 and TRBJ1-2; possible D gene TRBD1, 5 bases. Germline CDR1 LNHDA, CDR2 SQIVND (reference sequence). This CDR3 is built from 15 residues. Between the trimmed V and J ends, which lost 5 bases and 5 bases, there was a span of 18 bases. CDR3 amino acids: CASSLDGGLGYGYTF. DNA of the CDR3: TGTGCCAGTAGTCTGGACGGGGGACTTGGGTATGGCTACACCTTC.

CDR3: CASSPGGVTNEKLFF. CDR3 nucleotides: TGTGCCAGCTCACCGGGGGGAGTAACTAATGAAAAACTGTTTTTT. This chain uses TRBV18 with TRBJ1-4, with D tentatively TRBD1 (5 bases). The CDR3 spans 15 residues. Germline CDR1 reads KGHSH; CDR2 reads LQKENI. Trimming stripped 3 bases from V and 1 base from J, with 9 bases between. The variable domain in full, with the rest retrieved from reference TRBV18 and TRBJ1-4, is NAGVMQNPRHLVRRRGQEARLRCSPMKGHSHVYWYRQLPEEGLKFMVYLQKENIIDESGMPKERFSAEFPKEGPSILRIQQVVRGDSAAYFCASSPGGVTNEKLFFGSGTQLSVL.

This chain links TRBV5-1 with TRBJ2-3; TRBD2 aligns across 7 bases. With 4 bases clipped from V and 6 bases from J, the junction kept 11 bases outside the gene matches. There are 15 residues in the CDR3. Germline V gene sequence: CDR1 SGHRS, CDR2 YFSETQ. The CDR3 region is CASSPSGTTVDTQYF. CDR3 DNA: TGCGCCAGCAGCCCCTCCGGGACTACGGTTGATACGCAGTATTTT. The full variable domain, completed using reference TRBV5-1 and TRBJ2-3, is KAGVTQTPRYLIKTRGQQVTLSCSPISGHRSVSWYQQTPGQGLQFLFEYFSETQRNKGNFPGRFSGRQFSNSRSEMNVSTLELGDSALYLCASSPSGTTVDTQYFGPGTRLTVL.

The chain combines TRBV15 with TRBJ1-2; D is perhaps TRBD1 (6 bases). V dropped 0 bases and J dropped 1 base, with 6 bases sitting between them. Germline V lookup: CDR1 LNHNV, CDR2 YYDKDF (reference sequence). The CDR3 is 14 residues long. The CDR3 sequence is CATSRDRGNYGYTF. CDR3 nucleotides: TGTGCCACCAGCAGAGACAGGGGTAACTATGGCTACACCTTC.

The gene calls are TRBV7-9 and TRBJ1-4; 8 positions agree with TRBD1. The junction had 18 bases not matched to a gene; V was cut back by 4 bases and J by 8 bases. Germline V gives CDR1 SEHNR, CDR2 FQNEAQ (reference sequence). The CDR3 totals 18 residues. CDR3 coding DNA: TGTGCCAGCAGCTCAGGACACTTTTTACAGGGGGGCGACGAAAAACTGTTTTTT. Its protein is CASSSGHFLQGGDEKLFF.

CDR3 sequence: CASSELAGSYEQYF. CDR3 nucleotide sequence: TGTGCCAGCAGCGAACTAGCGGGATCCTACGAGCAGTACTTC. The chain employs TRBV7-2 and TRBJ2-7, with TRBD2 matching over 10 bases. V shed 5 bases, J shed 1 base, and the junction held 2 bases outside the gene matches. Germline assignment: CDR1 SGHTA and CDR2 FQGNSA. This CDR3 comprises 14 residues.

V and J are TRBV7-2 and TRBJ1-3; the D is unclear. Trimming took off 5 bases at V and 3 bases at J, with 20 bases between the two ends. There are 17 residues in the CDR3. Germline V lookup: CDR1 SGHTA, CDR2 FQGNSA. CDR3 sequence (DNA): TGTGCCAGCAGCCCACAACCTGGCGGAATAGGTGGAAACACCATATATTTT. It encodes CASSPQPGGIGGNTIYF. The full variable domain, rest sourced from reference TRBV7-2 and TRBJ1-3, is GAGVSQSPSNKVTEKGKDVELRCDPISGHTALYWYRQSLGQGLEFLIYFQGNSAPDKSGLPSDRFSAERTGGSVSTLTIQRTQQEDSAVYLCASSPQPGGIGGNTIYFGEGSWLTVV.

CDR3 region: CASSLGQGSTGELFF. CDR3 nucleotide sequence: TGTGCCAGTAGTTTGGGACAGGGGAGCACCGGGGAGCTGTTTTTT. The chain links TRBV19 to TRBJ2-2, with TRBD1 matching over 10 bases. J gave up 4 bases and V 5 bases, and 4 bases lay outside the gene matches. CDR1 and CDR2 (germline): LNHDA, SQIVND (reference sequence). The CDR3 runs to 15 residues.

V is TRBV19 and J is TRBJ1-4, with 11 bases lining up with TRBD1. Germline V gene data show CDR1 as LNHDA and CDR2 as SQIVND (reference sequence). J lost 7 bases, V lost 5 bases, and 3 bases had no gene match. This CDR3 is built from 14 residues. CDR3 amino acids: CASSGTGGTEKLFF. The CDR3 nucleotides are TGTGCCAGTAGTGGGACAGGGGGGACTGAAAAACTGTTTTTT.